This T cell receptor beta chain came from a study of T cells after yellow fever vaccination. CDR1 and CDR2 (germline): MNHEY, SVGAGI. V lost 5 bases, J lost 8 bases, and 18 bases lay in between. This CDR3 comprises 14 residues. TCRdb passed the 5' RACE reads through MiXCR, listing each CDR3 protein once. The sample records around 350,000 distinct CDR3 sequences, about 9.9% being singletons. The sequences come from PBMCs, collected on the day of the first yellow fever vaccination. V and J are TRBV6-5 and TRBJ1-1; possibly TRBD1 for D (6 bases). The receptor comes from a man between 18 and 35 years old who received the YFV17D yellow fever vaccine. The CDR3: CASSHPGHGREAFF. CDR3 DNA sequence: TGTGCCAGCAGTCACCCGGGACACGGGAGAGAAGCTTTCTTT.